This TCR beta chain originates from a study of CD8+CD57+ T cells in acquired aplastic anemia. About the study: Sorted CD4+ and CD8+ cells gave an average of 3.2 ug of DNA. Whole-study findings and limits: The study found no significant CD8+ Simpson's diversity difference between patients and controls. Around 30 sequences, all CD8+ CDR3, were shared between patients and controls.

CDR3 and TCR beta VDJ profiling relied on genomic DNA as the template. TCRdb analysed the reads with MiXCR anew, one entry per CDR3 protein. The sample lists 450,000 to 550,000 distinct CDR3 sequences; around 30% were seen once. Before being chosen for sequencing, patients had shown CD8+CD57+ cell expansion by flow cytometry. No patient had been given any therapy when blood was sampled. Remarks on this clonotype: Its antigen is unidentified.

Germline loops: CDR1 DFQATT, CDR2 SNEGSKA (reference sequence). The CDR3 length is 15 residues. Trimming removed 3 bases from V and 10 bases from J; junction bases left unmatched: 13. This TCR was sampled from a human donor with aplastic anemia. The chain recombines TRBV20-1 with TRBJ1-4; 8 bases are shared with TRBD1. Material: sorted CD4+, CD8+, or CD8+CD57+ T cells (not recorded which) from PBMCs. The CDR3 here is CSASSTGGPGGKLFF. The CDR3 DNA sequence: TGCAGTGCTAGTAGTACAGGGGGGCCAGGGGGAAAACTGTTTTTT.